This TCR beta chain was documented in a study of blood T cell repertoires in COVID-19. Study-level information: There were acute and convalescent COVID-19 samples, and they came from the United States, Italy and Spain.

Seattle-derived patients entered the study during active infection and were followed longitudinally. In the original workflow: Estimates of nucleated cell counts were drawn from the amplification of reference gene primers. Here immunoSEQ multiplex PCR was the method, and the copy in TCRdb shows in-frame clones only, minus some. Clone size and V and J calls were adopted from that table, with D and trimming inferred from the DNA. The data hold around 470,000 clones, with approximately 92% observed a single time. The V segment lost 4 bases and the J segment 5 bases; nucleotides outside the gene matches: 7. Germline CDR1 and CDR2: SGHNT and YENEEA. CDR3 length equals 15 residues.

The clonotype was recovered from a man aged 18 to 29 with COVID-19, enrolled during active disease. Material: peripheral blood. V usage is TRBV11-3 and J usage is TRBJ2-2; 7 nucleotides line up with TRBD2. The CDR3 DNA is TGTGCCAGCAGCTCCGGGGGGATTGTGACCGGGGAGCTGTTTTTT. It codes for CASSSGGIVTGELFF. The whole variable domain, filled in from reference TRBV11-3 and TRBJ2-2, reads EAGVVQSPRYKIIEKKQPVAFWCNPISGHNTLYWYLQNLGQGPELLIRYENEEAVDDSQLPKDRFSAERLKGVDSTLKIQPAELGDSAVYLCASSSGGIVTGELFFGEGSRLTVL.